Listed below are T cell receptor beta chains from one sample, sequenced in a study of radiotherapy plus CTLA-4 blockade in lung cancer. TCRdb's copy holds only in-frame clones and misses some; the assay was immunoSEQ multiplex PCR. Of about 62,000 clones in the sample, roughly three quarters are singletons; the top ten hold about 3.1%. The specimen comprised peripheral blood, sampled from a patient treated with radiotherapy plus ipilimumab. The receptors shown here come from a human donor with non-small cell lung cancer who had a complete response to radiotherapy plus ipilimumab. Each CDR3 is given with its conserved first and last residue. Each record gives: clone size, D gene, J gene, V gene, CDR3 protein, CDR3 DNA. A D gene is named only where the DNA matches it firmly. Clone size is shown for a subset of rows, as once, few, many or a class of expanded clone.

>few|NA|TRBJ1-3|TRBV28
CASSLLGRPESGNTIYF
TGTGCCAGCAGTTTATTGGGCCGACCCGAATCTGGAAACACCATATATTTT
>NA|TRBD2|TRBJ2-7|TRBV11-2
CASSPSGGPYEQYF
TGTGCCAGCAGCCCAAGCGGGGGCCCTTATGAGCAGTACTTC
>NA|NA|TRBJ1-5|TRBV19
CASTSGTKNQPQHF
TGTGCCAGTACCTCCGGGACAAAAAATCAGCCCCAGCATTTT
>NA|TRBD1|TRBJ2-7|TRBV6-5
CASSPGTGGRDEQYF
TGTGCCAGCAGCCCGGGGACAGGGGGGCGTGACGAGCAGTACTTC
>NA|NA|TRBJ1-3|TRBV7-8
CASSLRGSGNTIYF
TGTGCCAGCAGCTTAAGGGGGTCTGGAAACACCATATATTTT
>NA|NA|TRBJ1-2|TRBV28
CASSFFVAGRGYTF
TGTGCCAGCAGTTTCTTTGTAGCCGGGAGAGGCTACACCTTC
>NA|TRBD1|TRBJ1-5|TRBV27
CASSLSTGVSNQPQHF
TGTGCCAGCAGTTTATCGACAGGGGTTAGCAATCAGCCCCAGCATTTT
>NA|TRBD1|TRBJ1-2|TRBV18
CASSPLQGEGGYTF
TGTGCCAGCTCACCATTACAGGGGGAAGGTGGCTACACCTTC
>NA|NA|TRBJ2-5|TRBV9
CASSLLGTGETQYF
TGTGCCAGCAGCCTCCTCGGAACGGGAGAGACCCAGTACTTC
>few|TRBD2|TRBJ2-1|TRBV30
CAWGTIRTSGRARNEQFF
TGTGCCTGGGGTACAATCCGGACTAGCGGGAGGGCCCGCAATGAGCAGTTCTTC
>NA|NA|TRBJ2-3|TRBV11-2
CASSLEESTTDTQYF
TGTGCCAGCAGCTTAGAGGAGAGCACCACAGATACGCAGTATTTT
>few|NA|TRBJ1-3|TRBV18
CASSSTGGARLSGNTIYF
TGTGCCAGCTCATCCACCGGGGGGGCGAGGCTCTCTGGAAACACCATATATTTT
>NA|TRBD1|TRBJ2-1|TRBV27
CASSLRGQNNEQFF
TGTGCCAGCAGTTTAAGGGGACAGAACAATGAGCAGTTCTTC
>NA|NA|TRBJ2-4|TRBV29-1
CSVLSRQAKNIQYF
TGCAGCGTTTTGTCTAGGCAAGCCAAAAACATTCAGTACTTC
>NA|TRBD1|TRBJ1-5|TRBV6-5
CASRRSGTGNQPQHF
TGTGCCAGCAGGAGGTCCGGGACAGGGAATCAGCCCCAGCATTTT
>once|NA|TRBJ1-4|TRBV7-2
CASRGGYEKLFF
TGTGCCAGCCGTGGGGGGTATGAAAAACTGTTTTTT
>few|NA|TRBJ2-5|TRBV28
CASSLSLAFKTQYF
TGTGCCAGCAGCTTGTCCCTGGCATTTAAGACCCAGTACTTC
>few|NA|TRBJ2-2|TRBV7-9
CANVKDSANTGELFF
TGTGCCAACGTCAAGGACAGTGCGAACACCGGGGAGCTGTTTTTT
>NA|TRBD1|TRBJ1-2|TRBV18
CASSFPDRFNYGYTF
TGTGCCAGCTCATTCCCGGACAGGTTTAACTATGGCTACACCTTC
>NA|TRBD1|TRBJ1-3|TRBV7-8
CASSSITPGTGGHTIYF
TGTGCCAGCAGCTCGATAACTCCCGGGACAGGGGGACACACCATATATTTT
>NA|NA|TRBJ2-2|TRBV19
CASSIRGQNTGELFF
TGTGCCAGTAGTATCCGCGGACAGAACACCGGGGAGCTGTTTTTT
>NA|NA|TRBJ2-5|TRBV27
CASARTVTQETQYF
TGTGCCAGCGCTCGGACAGTGACTCAAGAGACCCAGTACTTC
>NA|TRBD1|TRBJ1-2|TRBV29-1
CSVQTRDRGPGGYTF
TGCAGCGTGCAAACCCGGGACAGGGGGCCTGGAGGCTACACCTTC
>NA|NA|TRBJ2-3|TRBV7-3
CASSSGGIGTDTQYF
TGTGCCAGCAGCTCAGGGGGGATAGGCACAGATACGCAGTATTTT
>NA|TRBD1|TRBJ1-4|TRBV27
CASSSGGQGEKLFF
TGTGCCAGCAGTTCGGGGGGACAGGGAGAAAAACTGTTTTTT
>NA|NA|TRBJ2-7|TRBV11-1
CASSFPPPSYEQYF
TGTGCCAGCAGCTTTCCTCCCCCTTCCTACGAGCAGTACTTC
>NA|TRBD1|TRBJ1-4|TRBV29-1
CSVGDRVNEKLFF
TGCAGCGTTGGGGACAGGGTTAATGAAAAACTGTTTTTT
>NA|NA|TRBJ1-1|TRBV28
CASSQTGTGATEAFF
TGTGCCAGCAGCCAGACAGGCACCGGGGCCACTGAAGCTTTCTTT
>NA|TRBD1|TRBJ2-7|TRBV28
CASSLFETGADEQYF
TGTGCCAGCAGTTTATTTGAGACAGGGGCAGACGAGCAGTACTTC
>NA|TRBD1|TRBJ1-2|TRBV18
CASSPPGQGDSGYTF
TGTGCCAGCTCACCACCGGGACAGGGGGATAGTGGCTACACCTTC
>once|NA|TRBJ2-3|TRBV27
CASSLARSTDTQYF
TGTGCCAGCAGTTTGGCCAGGTCCACAGATACGCAGTATTTT
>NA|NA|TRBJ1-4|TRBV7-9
CASSLANRPEKLFF
TGTGCCAGCAGCTTAGCTAACAGACCCGAAAAACTGTTTTTT
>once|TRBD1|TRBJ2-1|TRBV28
CASRIGTGMRRENYNEQFF
TGTGCCAGCAGGATAGGGACAGGGATGCGGCGGGAGAACTACAATGAGCAGTTCTTC
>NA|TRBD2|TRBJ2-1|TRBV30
CAWMGRGGVVDEQFF
TGTGCCTGGATGGGGCGGGGAGGGGTCGTGGATGAGCAGTTCTTC
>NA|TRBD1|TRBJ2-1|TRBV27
CASSFRLSGGGYNEQFF
TGTGCCAGCAGTTTCCGTCTCTCAGGGGGCGGGTACAATGAGCAGTTCTTC
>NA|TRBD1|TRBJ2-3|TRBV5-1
CASSAGTGMFTDTQYF
TGCGCCAGCAGCGCAGGGACAGGGATGTTTACAGATACGCAGTATTTT
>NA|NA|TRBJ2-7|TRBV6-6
CASSYSGRFSYEQYF
TGTGCCAGCAGTTACTCCGGCAGGTTTTCCTACGAGCAGTACTTC
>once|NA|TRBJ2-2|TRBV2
CASGGAGEIWELFF
TGTGCCAGCGGTGGGGCAGGGGAGATCTGGGAGCTGTTTTTT
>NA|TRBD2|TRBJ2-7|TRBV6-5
CASSLSGGNEQYF
TGTGCCAGCAGCCTGTCGGGGGGGAACGAGCAGTACTTC
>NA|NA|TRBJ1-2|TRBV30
CAWSPGWSGYTF
TGTGCCTGGAGCCCGGGGTGGAGTGGCTACACCTTC
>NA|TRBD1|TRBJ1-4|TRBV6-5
CASSYSGQVNEKLFF
TGTGCCAGCAGTTACTCCGGACAGGTCAATGAAAAACTGTTTTTT
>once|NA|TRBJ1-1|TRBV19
CASSIVRGLNTEAFF
TGTGCCAGTAGTATAGTACGGGGGTTGAACACTGAAGCTTTCTTT
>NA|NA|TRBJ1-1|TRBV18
CASSPLQSFTEAFF
TGTGCCAGCTCACCGTTACAGTCTTTCACTGAAGCTTTCTTT
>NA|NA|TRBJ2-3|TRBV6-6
CASSTTSTDTQYF
TGTGCCAGCAGTACTACTAGCACAGATACGCAGTATTTT
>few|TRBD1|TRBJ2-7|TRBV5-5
CASSLVATGGHEQYF
TGTGCCAGCAGCTTGGTTGCGACAGGGGGCCACGAGCAGTACTTC
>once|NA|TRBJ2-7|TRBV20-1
CSAGSHDEQYF
TGCAGTGCTGGGAGCCACGACGAGCAGTACTTC
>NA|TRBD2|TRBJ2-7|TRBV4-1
CASSQEAGGTGEQYF
TGCGCCAGCAGCCAAGAAGCGGGAGGGACGGGCGAGCAGTACTTC
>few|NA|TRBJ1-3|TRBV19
CASSIPWAGNTIYF
TGTGCCAGTAGTATCCCGTGGGCAGGAAACACCATATATTTT
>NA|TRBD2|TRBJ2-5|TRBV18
CASSPPGRAETQYF
TGTGCCAGCTCCCCCCCCGGGAGGGCAGAGACCCAGTACTTC
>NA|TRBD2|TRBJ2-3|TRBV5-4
CASSLGLAGGEDTQYF
TGTGCCAGCAGCTTGGGACTAGCGGGAGGGGAAGATACGCAGTATTTT